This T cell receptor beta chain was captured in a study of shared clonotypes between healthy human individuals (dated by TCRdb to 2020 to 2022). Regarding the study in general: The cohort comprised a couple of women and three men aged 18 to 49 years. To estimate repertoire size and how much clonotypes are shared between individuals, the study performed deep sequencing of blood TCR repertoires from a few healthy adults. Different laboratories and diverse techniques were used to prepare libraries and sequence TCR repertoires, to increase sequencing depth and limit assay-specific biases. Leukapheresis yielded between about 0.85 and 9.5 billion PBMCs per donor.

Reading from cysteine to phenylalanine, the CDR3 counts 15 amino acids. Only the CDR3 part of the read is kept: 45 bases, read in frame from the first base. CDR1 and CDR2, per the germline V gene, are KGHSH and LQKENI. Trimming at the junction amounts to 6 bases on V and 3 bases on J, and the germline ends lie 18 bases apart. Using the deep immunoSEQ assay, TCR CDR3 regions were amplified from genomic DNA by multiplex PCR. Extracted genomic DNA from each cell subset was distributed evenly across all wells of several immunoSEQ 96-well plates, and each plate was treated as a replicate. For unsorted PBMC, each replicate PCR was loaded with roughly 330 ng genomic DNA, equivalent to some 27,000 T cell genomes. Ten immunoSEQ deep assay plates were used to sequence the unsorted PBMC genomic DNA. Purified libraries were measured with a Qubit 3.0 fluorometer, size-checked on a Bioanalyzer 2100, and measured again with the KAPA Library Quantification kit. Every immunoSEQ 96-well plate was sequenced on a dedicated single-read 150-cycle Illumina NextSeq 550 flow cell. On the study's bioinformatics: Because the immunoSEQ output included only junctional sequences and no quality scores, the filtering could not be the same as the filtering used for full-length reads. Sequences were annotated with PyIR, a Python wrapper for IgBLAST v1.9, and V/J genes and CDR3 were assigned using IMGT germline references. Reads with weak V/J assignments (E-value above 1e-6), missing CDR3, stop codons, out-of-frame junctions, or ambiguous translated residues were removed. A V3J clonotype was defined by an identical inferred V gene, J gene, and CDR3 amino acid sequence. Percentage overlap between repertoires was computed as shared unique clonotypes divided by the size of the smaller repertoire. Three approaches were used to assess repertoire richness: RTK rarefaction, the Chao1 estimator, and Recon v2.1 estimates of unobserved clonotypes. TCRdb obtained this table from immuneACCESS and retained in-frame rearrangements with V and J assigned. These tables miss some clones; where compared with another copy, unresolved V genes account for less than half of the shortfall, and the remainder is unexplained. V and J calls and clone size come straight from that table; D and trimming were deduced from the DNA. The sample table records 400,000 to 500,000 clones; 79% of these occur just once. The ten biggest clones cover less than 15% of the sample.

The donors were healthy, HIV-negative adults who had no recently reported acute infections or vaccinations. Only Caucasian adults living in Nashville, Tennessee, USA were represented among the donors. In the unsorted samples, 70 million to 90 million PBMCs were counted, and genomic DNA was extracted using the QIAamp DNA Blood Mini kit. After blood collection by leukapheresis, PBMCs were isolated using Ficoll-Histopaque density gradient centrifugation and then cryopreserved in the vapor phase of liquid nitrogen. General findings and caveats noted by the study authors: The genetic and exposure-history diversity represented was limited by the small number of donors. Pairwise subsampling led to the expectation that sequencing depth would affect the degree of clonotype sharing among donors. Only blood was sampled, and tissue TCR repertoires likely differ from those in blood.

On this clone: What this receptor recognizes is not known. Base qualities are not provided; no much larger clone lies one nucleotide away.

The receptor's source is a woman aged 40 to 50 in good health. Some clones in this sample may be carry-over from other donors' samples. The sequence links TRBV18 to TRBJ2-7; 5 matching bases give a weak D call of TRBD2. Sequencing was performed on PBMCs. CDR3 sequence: CASSPGLGSDYEQYF. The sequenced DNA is TGTGCCAGCTCCCCCGGACTGGGATCGGACTACGAGCAGTACTTC.